These 17 T cell receptor beta chains share one sample of origin, sequenced in a study of blood T cell repertoires in COVID-19. Using immunoSEQ multiplex PCR, the repertoire was profiled, and TCRdb retains in-frame clones only, with some absent. Here the sample spans 55,000 to 65,000 clones, roughly 78% being singletons. The material sequenced was peripheral blood. All receptors derive from a man in his fifties or sixties with acute or convalescent COVID-19.

J is TRBJ2-7 and V is TRBV7-2; weak D call: TRBD2 (5 bases). The CDR3 extends over 14 amino acids. The germline V and J ends were trimmed by 3 bases and 3 bases, with 12 bases remaining between them. Germline CDR1 and CDR2: SGHTA and FQGNSA. The CDR3 bases are TGTGCCAGCAGCTTTGGAGCGGCATACTACGAGCAGTACTTC. Protein: CASSFGAAYYEQYF.

V and J are TRBV2 and TRBJ2-1; maybe TRBD1 (6 bases). In germline, CDR1 is SNHLY, CDR2 FYNNEI. This CDR3 has 15 residues. V was trimmed by 4 bases and J by 2 bases, leaving 12 bases between them. The CDR3 bases are TGTGCCAGCAGTGTGAATGAGGGGGCCTACAATGAGCAGTTCTTC. Translated: CASSVNEGAYNEQFF.

The V gene is TRBV19, the J gene TRBJ1-6; 9 bases fit TRBD1. Looked up from germline, CDR1 is LNHDA and CDR2 is SQIVND (reference sequence). V was clipped by 2 bases and J by 8 bases; unmatched bases: 1. The CDR3 extends over 14 amino acids. CDR3 DNA: TGTGCCAGTAGTATAACAGGGGGCGATTCACCCCTCCACTTT. It codes for CASSITGGDSPLHF.

The chain couples TRBV14 to TRBJ2-1; 13 nucleotides line up with TRBD2. The CDR3 extends over 13 amino acids. V trimming: 8 bases; J trimming: 10 bases; junction bases outside the gene matches: 5. Germline CDR1 reads SGHDN; CDR2 reads FVKESK. The CDR3 loop is CASATGLAGEQFF. The CDR3 DNA is TGTGCCAGCGCCACGGGACTAGCGGGAGAGCAGTTCTTC.

CDR3 amino acids: CASSLDIDQPQHF. The CDR3 nucleotides are TGTGCCAGCTCGCTGGACATAGATCAGCCCCAGCATTTT. This chain connects TRBV18 to TRBJ1-5, with D possibly matching TRBD1 (5 bases). The CDR3 is 13 residues long. CDR1 and CDR2 from the germline V gene are KGHSH and LQKENI. Trimming stripped 6 bases from V and 5 bases from J, with 11 bases between.

The V gene is TRBV11-3, the J gene TRBJ2-1; 10 bases fit TRBD2. Trimming cost V 5 bases and J 5 bases; bases outside gene matches: 12. From germline, CDR1 is SGHNT and CDR2 YENEEA. The CDR3 spans 17 residues. CDR3 sequence (DNA): TGTGCCAGCAGCCAGGGACGGACTAGCGGCTACCACAATGAGCAGTTCTTC. This sequence encodes CASSQGRTSGYHNEQFF.

Concerning this clone: A read error may produce the germline difference seen at one junction end. The CDR3 DNA reads as TGTGCCAGCAGTTACTCGATGGTTGGACAGGGGTACGGGCAGTACTTC. Amino acids: CASSYSMVGQGYGQYF. This rearrangement joins TRBV6-5 to TRBJ2-7; 9 positions agree with TRBD1. The CDR3 extends over 16 amino acids. In germline, CDR1 is MNHEY, CDR2 SVGAGI.

V is TRBV28 and J is TRBJ2-2, with a possible D match to TRBD2 (6 bases). V was pared by 4 bases and J by 7 bases, with 16 bases between. Germline CDR1 and CDR2: MDHEN and SYDVKM. CDR3 length: 15 amino acids. The CDR3 protein is CASSSPGLGRGELFF. The CDR3 DNA follows: TGTGCCAGCAGTTCCCCGGGACTGGGACGCGGGGAGCTGTTTTTT. Supplemented by reference TRBV28 and TRBJ2-2, the full variable domain reads DVKVTQSSRYLVKRTGEKVFLECVQDMDHENMFWYRQDPGLGLRLIYFSYDVKMKEKGDIPEGYSVSREKKERFSLILESASTNQTSMYLCASSSPGLGRGELFFGEGSRLTVL.

Only one count was recorded for this clone. The chain combines TRBV27 with TRBJ2-1; 10 nucleotides match TRBD2. J was trimmed by 6 bases and V by 6 bases; bases with no gene match: 8. The CDR3 is 15 residues long. Germline CDR1 is MNHEY and CDR2 is SMNVEV (reference sequence). The CDR3 DNA reads TGTGCCAGCAGACCCAGCGGGGGGGAATCCAATGAGCAGTTCTTC. Translation gives CASRPSGGESNEQFF.

The chain links TRBV3-1 (or the pseudogene TRBV3-2) to TRBJ1-6, with D unresolved. CDR1 and CDR2 from the germline V gene are LGHDT and YNNKEL (reference sequence). Trimming took 2 bases from V and 7 from J, leaving 12 bases between them. This CDR3 spans 15 amino acids. The CDR3: CASSQSRHVNSPLHF. The CDR3 nucleotides are TGTGCCAGCAGCCAAAGCAGGCATGTGAATTCACCCCTCCACTTT.

The chain is built from TRBV19 and TRBJ2-1, with TRBD1 identical over 9 bases. J lost 7 bases, V lost 6 bases, and 7 bases had no gene match. CDR3 length equals 14 residues. Germline V gene sequence: CDR1 LNHDA, CDR2 SQIVND (reference sequence). CDR3 coding DNA: TGTGCCAGTAGATTAACAGGGGGCACAAATGAGCAGTTCTTC. Translated: CASRLTGGTNEQFF.

The V and J genes are TRBV30 and TRBJ2-7, with 9 bases that match TRBD1. This CDR3 contains 13 residues. The V and J ends lost 6 bases and 5 bases, in that order; junction bases with no gene match: 8. Germline V gene data show CDR1 as GTSNPN and CDR2 as SVGIG (reference sequence). The CDR3 bases are TGTGCCTGCACCGGGACAGGGTCGGACGAGCAGTACTTC. Its protein is CACTGTGSDEQYF. Complete variable domain (other parts from reference TRBV30 and TRBJ2-7): SQTIHQWPATLVQPVGSPLSLECTVEGTSNPNLYWYRQAAGRGLQLLFYSVGIGQISSEVPQNLSASRPQDRQFILSSKKLLLSDSGFYLCACTGTGSDEQYFGPGTRLTVT.

This clone occurred a few times. The chain joins TRBV5-1 to TRBJ1-2; weak D call: TRBD1 (5 bases). V dropped 7 bases and J dropped 3 bases, with 19 bases sitting between them. The CDR3 sequence is 15 residues long. Germline CDR1 is SGHRS and CDR2 is YFSETQ. DNA for the CDR3: TGCGCCAGCCGCTCGGCGGGGCTTTTGGACTATGGCTACACCTTC. Its translation: CASRSAGLLDYGYTF.

The chain couples TRBV27 to TRBJ2-1; D unresolved. The CDR3 contains 14 residues. Germline assignment: CDR1 MNHEY and CDR2 SMNVEV (reference sequence). V was shortened by 1 base and J by 7 bases, with 11 bases between the two germline ends. CDR3 sequence reads: CASSLFKPRNEQFF. CDR3 nucleotides: TGTGCCAGCAGTTTATTTAAACCTAGGAATGAGCAGTTCTTC.

The chain recombines TRBV9 with TRBJ2-1; D is undetermined. The CDR3 is 11 amino acids. The germline V gene encodes CDR1 SGDLS and CDR2 YYNGEE. V dropped 4 bases and J dropped 10 bases, with 9 bases sitting between them. CDR3 DNA: TGTGCCAGCAGCCCGAGTCGGGAGCAGTTCTTC. Encoded protein: CASSPSREQFF.

This chain joins TRBV18 and TRBJ2-7; D is possibly TRBD2 (5 bases). In germline, CDR1 is KGHSH, CDR2 LQKENI. V lost 4 bases to trimming and J lost 2 bases, with 12 bases between them. This CDR3 comprises 14 residues. This chain's CDR3 is CASSQRTGTYEQYF. Here the CDR3 DNA reads TGTGCCAGCTCACAGAGGACTGGAACCTACGAGCAGTACTTC.

This chain links TRBV4-1 with TRBJ2-7; D unresolved. Germline-derived CDR1 and CDR2 are MGHRA and YSYEKL. The ends were cut back, 0 bases at V and 3 bases at J, with 6 bases in the middle. The CDR3 totals 13 residues. CDR3 residues: CASSQDLDYEQYF. CDR3 bases: TGCGCCAGCAGCCAAGATCTAGACTACGAGCAGTACTTC.